This entry is about one T cell receptor (beta chain). This clone has more than one count but fewer than ten. Its antigen remains undetermined. It has no much larger one-base neighbor in the sample; base qualities were not kept. TCRbeta CDR3 regions were amplified from genomic DNA using the immunoSEQ Assay, a bias-controlled multiplex PCR. The study's own analysis went as follows. Within the assay, amplification of reference gene primers was used to estimate how many nucleated cells each sample contained. To quantify the absolute abundance of each unique TCRbeta CDR3 rearrangement, sequence reads were collapsed and filtered. For each sample, productive Simpson clonality was calculated as the square root of Simpson's diversity index over productive rearrangements. TCRdb stores this immuneACCESS table with in-frame sequences only. Part of the clones is absent; in the studies checked, under half of the shortfall reflects unresolved V genes, and no reason is known for the rest. The V and J calls and clone size are taken from that table; D and trimming were inferred from the DNA. This sample holds some 220,000 clones; approximately 84% were observed only once. Roughly 2.6% of the sample is in the top ten clones.

These data come from a study of blood T cell repertoires in COVID-19 (dated by TCRdb to about 2020). About the investigation overall: Collaborator samples came from the United States, Italy and Spain and covered acute and convalescent phases of COVID-19. A freely available public database, intended as a resource for researchers studying the immune response to SARS-CoV-2, is where the repertoires were released. The prospective study material was composed of cDNA or gDNA derived from T cells, B-cell-depleted T cells, or PBMCs. Where HLA class I and class II types were available, the types were taken from metadata supplied by the sample provider, not from assay-based typing. The dataset comprised deeply sampled blood TCRbeta repertoires from subjects exposed to, actively infected with, or recovered from COVID-19. The samples were drawn from two sources: the first 160 participants of the ongoing ImmuneRACE study, and about 1,300 subjects contributed by 6 global collaborators. Nearly every sample came with metadata listing a de-identified subject ID, COVID-19 status, age in years and sex. Results the study describes overall, beyond this receptor: How much clinical and demographic metadata was included differed by source and by participant, and the metadata was provided uncurated.

A second Seattle source provided samples from volunteer blood donors who had recovered from COVID-19. Each collaborating institution followed its own protocols to collect whole blood in K2EDTA tubes. For TCRbeta analysis, collaborators shipped samples as frozen whole blood, isolated PBMCs, or DNA extracted from either of those sample types. This clonotype was sampled from a man aged 50 or older who had recovered from COVID-19. The sequencing sample was made of peripheral blood.

The DNA reads TGCGCCAGCAGTGAAAGTTTAGGGAGGACCTATAACCTCAAGTTAGAGCAGTACTTC. Protein translation: CASSESLGRTYNLKLEQYF. The chain is encoded by TRBV10-2 joined to TRBJ2-7; TRBD2 is possibly the D segment (6 matching bases). The trim is 3 bases for V and 7 bases for J, with a gap of 31 bases between the germline ends. The CDR3 holds 19 amino acids from the cysteine to the phenylalanine. The DNA shown is the 57-base CDR3, in frame from base 1. Per the germline V gene, WSHSY is the CDR1 and SAAADI is the CDR2.